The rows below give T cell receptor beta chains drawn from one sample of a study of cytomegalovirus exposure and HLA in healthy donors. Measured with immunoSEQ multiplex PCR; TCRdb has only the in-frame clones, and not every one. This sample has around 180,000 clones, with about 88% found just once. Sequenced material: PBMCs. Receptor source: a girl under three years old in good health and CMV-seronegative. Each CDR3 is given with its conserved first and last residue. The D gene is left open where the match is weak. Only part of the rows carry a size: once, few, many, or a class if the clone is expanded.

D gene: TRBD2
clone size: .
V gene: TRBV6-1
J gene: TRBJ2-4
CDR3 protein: CASSETGVGAGGQNIQYF
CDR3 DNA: TGTGCCAGCAGTGAAACGGGGGTTGGGGCGGGAGGGCAAAACATTCAGTACTTC

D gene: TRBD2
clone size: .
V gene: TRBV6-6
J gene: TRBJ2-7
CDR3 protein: CASTPRGTSSSREQYF
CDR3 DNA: TGTGCCAGCACCCCCCGGGGGACTAGCTCAAGTCGCGAGCAGTACTTC

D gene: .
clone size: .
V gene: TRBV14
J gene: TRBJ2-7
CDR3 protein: CASSQGRVYEQYF
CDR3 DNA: TGTGCCAGCAGCCAGGGCAGGGTTTACGAGCAGTACTTC

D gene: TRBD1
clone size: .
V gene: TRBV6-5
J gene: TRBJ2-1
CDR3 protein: CASSWDSYNEQFF
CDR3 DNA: TGTGCCAGCAGTTGGGACAGCTACAATGAGCAGTTCTTC

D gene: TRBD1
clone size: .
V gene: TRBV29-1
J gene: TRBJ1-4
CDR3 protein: CSARDSREKLFF
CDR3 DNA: TGCAGCGCGCGGGACAGCCGCGAAAAACTGTTTTTT

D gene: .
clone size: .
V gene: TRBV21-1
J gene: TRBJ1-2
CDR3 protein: CASPDQGNYGYTF
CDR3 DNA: TGTGCCAGCCCCGACCAGGGGAACTATGGCTACACCTTC

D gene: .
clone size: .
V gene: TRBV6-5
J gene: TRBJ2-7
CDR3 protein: CASSYQGTTYEQYF
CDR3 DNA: TGTGCCAGCAGTTACCAGGGCACTACCTACGAGCAGTACTTC

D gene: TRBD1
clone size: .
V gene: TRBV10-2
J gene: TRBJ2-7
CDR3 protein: CASRDRGPYEQYF
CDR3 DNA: TGCGCCAGCAGGGACAGGGGGCCTTACGAGCAGTACTTC

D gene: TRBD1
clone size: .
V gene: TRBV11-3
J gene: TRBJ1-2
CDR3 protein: CASSPRDRGYEVGYTF
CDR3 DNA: TGTGCCAGCAGCCCCCGGGACAGGGGATATGAGGTTGGCTACACCTTC

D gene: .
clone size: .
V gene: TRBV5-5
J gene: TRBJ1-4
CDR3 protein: CASSLAPTRANEKLFF
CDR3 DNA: TGTGCCAGCAGCTTGGCACCCACTAGGGCTAATGAAAAACTGTTTTTT

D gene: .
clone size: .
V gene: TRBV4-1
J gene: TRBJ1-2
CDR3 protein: CASSQTTELRNYGYTF
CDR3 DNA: TGCGCCAGCAGCCAAACGACAGAATTGAGAAACTATGGCTACACCTTC

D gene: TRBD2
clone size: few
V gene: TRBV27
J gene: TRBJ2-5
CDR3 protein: CASSFLSLAGGETQYF
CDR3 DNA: TGTGCCAGCAGTTTTCTCTCGCTAGCGGGGGGGGAGACCCAGTACTTC

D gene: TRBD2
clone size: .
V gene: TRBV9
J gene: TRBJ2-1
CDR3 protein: CASSSRGGLTWDEQFF
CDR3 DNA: TGTGCCAGCAGCTCCCGGGGGGGACTTACTTGGGATGAGCAGTTCTTC

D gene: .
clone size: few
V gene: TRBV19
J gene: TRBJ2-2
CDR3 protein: CASTKLEANTGELFF
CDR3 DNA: TGTGCCAGTACCAAGCTAGAGGCCAACACCGGGGAGCTGTTTTTT

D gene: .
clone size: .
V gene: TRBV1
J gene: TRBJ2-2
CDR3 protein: CTSSRAFTGELFF
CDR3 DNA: TGCACCAGCAGCCGGGCTTTTACCGGGGAGCTGTTTTTT

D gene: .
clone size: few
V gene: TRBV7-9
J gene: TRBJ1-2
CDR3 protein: CASSLVMWTALSHYGYTF
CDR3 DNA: TGTGCCAGCAGCTTAGTAATGTGGACAGCACTTTCACACTATGGCTACACCTTC

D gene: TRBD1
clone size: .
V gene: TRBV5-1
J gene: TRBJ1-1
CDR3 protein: CASSLDRGMNTEAFF
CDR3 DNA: TGCGCCAGCAGCTTAGACAGGGGGATGAACACTGAAGCTTTCTTT

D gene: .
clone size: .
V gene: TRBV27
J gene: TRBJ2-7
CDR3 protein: CASSPGGPYEQYF
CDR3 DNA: TGTGCCAGCAGTCCCGGGGGACCCTACGAGCAGTACTTC

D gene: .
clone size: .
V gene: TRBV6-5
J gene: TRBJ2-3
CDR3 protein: CASSTRGDTQYF
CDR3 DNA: TGTGCCAGCAGTACCCGGGGGGATACGCAGTATTTT

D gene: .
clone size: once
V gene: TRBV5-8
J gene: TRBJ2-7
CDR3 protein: CASSLREQYF
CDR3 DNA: TGTGCCAGCAGCTTGCGCGAGCAGTACTTC

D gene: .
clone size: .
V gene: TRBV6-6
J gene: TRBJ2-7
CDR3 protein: CASSYGFGRTYEQYF
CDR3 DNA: TGTGCCAGCAGTTACGGTTTTGGGAGAACCTACGAGCAGTACTTC

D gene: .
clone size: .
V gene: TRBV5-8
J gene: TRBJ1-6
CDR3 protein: CASSRPGQRDNSPLHF
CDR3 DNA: TGTGCCAGCAGCCGACCTGGACAGCGAGATAATTCACCCCTCCACTTT

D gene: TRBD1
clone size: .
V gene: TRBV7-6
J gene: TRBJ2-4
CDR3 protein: CASSPGWDRGNIQYF
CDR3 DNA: TGTGCCAGCAGCCCCGGTTGGGACAGGGGTAACATTCAGTACTTC

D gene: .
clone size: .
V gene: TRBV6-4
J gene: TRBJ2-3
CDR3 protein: CASSVDGGGRGTDTQYF
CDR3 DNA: TGTGCCAGCAGTGTTGATGGAGGGGGCAGGGGCACAGATACGCAGTATTTT

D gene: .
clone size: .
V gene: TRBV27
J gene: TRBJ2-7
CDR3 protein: CASSFQQDSYEQYF
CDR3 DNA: TGTGCCAGCAGTTTCCAACAGGACAGCTACGAGCAGTACTTC

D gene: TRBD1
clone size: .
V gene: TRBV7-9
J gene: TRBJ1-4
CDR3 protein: CASSLFRQGRNEKLFF
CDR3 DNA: TGTGCCAGCAGCTTATTCCGACAGGGCCGGAATGAAAAACTGTTTTTT

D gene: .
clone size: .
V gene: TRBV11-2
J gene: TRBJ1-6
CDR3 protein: CASSLDAGFESSYNSPLHF
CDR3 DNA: TGTGCCAGCAGCTTAGATGCGGGGTTTGAGAGCTCCTATAATTCACCCCTCCACTTT

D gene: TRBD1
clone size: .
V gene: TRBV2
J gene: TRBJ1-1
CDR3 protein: CASSDRGPGTEAFF
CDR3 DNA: TGTGCCAGCAGTGATAGGGGGCCGGGGACTGAAGCTTTCTTT

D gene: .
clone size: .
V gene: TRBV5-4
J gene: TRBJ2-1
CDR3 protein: CASSLYADNYNEQFF
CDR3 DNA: TGTGCCAGCAGCCTTTATGCGGATAACTACAATGAGCAGTTCTTC

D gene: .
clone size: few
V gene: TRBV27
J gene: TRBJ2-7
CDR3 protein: CASSLSIGAPSYEQYF
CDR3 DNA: TGTGCCAGCAGTTTATCGATAGGGGCCCCTTCCTACGAGCAGTACTTC

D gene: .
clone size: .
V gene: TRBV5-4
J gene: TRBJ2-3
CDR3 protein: CASSAGVSTDTQYF
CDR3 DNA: TGTGCCAGCAGCGCAGGGGTGAGCACAGATACGCAGTATTTT

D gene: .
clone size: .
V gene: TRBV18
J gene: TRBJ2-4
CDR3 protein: CASSPSSIDIQYF
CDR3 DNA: TGTGCCAGCTCCCCCTCTAGCATCGACATTCAGTACTTC

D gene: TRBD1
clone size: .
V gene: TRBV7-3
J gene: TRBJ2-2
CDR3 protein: CASSPRQGFTGELFF
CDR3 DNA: TGTGCCAGCAGCCCCAGACAGGGTTTCACCGGGGAGCTGTTTTTT

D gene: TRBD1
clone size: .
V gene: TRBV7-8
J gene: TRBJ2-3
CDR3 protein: CASSVTGLLLETQYF
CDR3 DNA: TGTGCCAGCAGCGTGACAGGGCTTCTCCTAGAGACGCAGTATTTT

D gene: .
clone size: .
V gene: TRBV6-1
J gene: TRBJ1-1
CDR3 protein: CASSDWAKNTEAFF
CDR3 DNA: TGTGCCAGCAGTGACTGGGCGAAGAACACTGAAGCTTTCTTT

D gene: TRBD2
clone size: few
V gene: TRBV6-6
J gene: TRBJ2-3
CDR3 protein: CASSPMSGGFPDTQYF
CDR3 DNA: TGTGCCAGCAGTCCCATGTCGGGAGGATTTCCAGATACGCAGTATTTT

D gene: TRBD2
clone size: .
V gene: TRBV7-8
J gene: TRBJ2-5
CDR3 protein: CASTRTSGEQETQYF
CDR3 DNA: TGTGCCAGCACCCGGACTAGCGGGGAGCAAGAGACCCAGTACTTC

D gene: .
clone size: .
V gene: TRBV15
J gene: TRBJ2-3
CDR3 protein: CATSRDSGGTQYF
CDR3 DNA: TGTGCCACCAGCAGAGATTCGGGTGGTACGCAGTATTTT

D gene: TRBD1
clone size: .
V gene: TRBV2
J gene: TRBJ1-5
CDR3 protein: CASSGDRGRSQPQHF
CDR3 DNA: TGTGCCAGCAGCGGGGACAGGGGAAGAAGTCAGCCCCAGCATTTT

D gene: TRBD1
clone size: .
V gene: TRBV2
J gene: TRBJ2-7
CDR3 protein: CASSESVGTAYEQYF
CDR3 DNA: TGTGCCAGCAGTGAATCGGTCGGGACAGCCTACGAGCAGTACTTC

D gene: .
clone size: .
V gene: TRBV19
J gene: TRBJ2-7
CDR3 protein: CASSLRLTYEQYF
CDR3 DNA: TGTGCCAGTAGTCTGCGGTTAACCTACGAGCAGTACTTC

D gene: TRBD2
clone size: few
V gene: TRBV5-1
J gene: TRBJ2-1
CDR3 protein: CASSLGRGGDEQFF
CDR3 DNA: TGCGCCAGCAGCTTGGGCCGGGGGGGCGATGAGCAGTTCTTC

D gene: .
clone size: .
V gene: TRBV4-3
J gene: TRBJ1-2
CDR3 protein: CASSQVSGFGYTF
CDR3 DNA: TGCGCCAGCAGCCAAGTATCAGGGTTTGGCTACACCTTC

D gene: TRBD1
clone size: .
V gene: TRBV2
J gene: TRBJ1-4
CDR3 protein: CASSGDRGVNEKLFF
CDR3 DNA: TGTGCCAGCAGTGGAGACAGGGGGGTAAATGAAAAACTGTTTTTT

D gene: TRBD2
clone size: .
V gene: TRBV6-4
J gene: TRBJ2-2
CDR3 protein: CASRLAGGWTGELFF
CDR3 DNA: TGTGCCAGCAGGCTAGCGGGAGGGTGGACCGGGGAGCTGTTTTTT

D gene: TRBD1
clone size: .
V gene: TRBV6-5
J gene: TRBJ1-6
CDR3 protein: CASSYSDRDRSPLHF
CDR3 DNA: TGTGCCAGCAGTTACTCGGACAGGGACAGGTCACCCCTCCACTTT

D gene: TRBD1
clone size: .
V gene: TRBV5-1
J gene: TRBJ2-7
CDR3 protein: CASSFQGALYEQYF
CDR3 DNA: TGCGCCAGCAGCTTCCAGGGGGCCCTCTACGAGCAGTACTTC

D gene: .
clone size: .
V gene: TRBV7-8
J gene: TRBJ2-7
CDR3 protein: CASSLRWGGSSYEQYF
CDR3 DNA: TGTGCCAGCAGCTTAAGGTGGGGCGGTAGCTCCTACGAGCAGTACTTC

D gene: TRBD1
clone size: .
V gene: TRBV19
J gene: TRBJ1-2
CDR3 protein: CASTPDRGANYGYTF
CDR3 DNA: TGTGCCAGTACCCCGGACAGGGGGGCTAACTATGGCTACACCTTC

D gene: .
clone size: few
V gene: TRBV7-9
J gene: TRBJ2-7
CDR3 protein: CASSLAGQGLVYEQYF
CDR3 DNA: TGTGCCAGCAGCTTAGCCGGACAAGGCCTAGTCTACGAGCAGTACTTC

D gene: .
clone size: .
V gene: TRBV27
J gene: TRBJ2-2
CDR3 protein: CASSRDRGANTGELFF
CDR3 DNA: TGTGCCAGCAGCCGGGACCGGGGGGCAAACACCGGGGAGCTGTTTTTT

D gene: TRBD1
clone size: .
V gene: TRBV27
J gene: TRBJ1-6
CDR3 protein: CASSLSWTGTSPLHF
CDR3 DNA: TGTGCCAGCAGTTTATCCTGGACAGGGACCTCACCCCTCCACTTT